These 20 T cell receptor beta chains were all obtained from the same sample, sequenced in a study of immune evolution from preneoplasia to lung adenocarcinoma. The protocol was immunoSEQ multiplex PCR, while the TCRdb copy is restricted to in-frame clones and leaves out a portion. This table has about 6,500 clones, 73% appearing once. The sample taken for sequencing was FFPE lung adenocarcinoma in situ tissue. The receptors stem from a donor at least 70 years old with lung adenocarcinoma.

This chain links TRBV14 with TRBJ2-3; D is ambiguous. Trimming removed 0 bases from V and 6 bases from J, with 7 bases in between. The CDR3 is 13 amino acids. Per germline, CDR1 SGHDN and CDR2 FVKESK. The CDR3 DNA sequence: TGTGCCAGCAGCCAAGATCCCGCGGATACGCAGTATTTT. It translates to CASSQDPADTQYF.

CDR3 region: CASSLLRLAVNNEQFF. CDR3 in DNA: TGTGCCAGCAGCCTCCTCCGGCTAGCGGTGAACAATGAGCAGTTCTTC. This chain uses TRBV7-9 with TRBJ2-1; TRBD2 matches at 7 bases. The CDR3 covers 16 residues. J was trimmed by 5 bases and V by 5 bases; bases with no gene match: 12. CDR1 and CDR2 (germline): SEHNR, FQNEAQ (reference sequence).

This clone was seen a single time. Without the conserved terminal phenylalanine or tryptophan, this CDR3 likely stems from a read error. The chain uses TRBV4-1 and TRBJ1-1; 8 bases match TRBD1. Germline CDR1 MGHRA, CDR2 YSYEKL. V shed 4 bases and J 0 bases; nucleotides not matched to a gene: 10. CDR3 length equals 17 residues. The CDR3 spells CASSPGQGGLLNTEAFL. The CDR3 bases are TGCGCCAGCAGCCCCGGACAGGGAGGACTATTGAACACTGAAGCTTTCCTT.

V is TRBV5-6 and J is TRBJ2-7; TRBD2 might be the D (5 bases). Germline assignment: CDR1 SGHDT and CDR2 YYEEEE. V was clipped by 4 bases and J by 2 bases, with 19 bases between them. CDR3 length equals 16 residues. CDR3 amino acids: CASSVTPGFPTYEQYF. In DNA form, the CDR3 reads TGTGCCAGCAGCGTAACACCGGGATTTCCCACCTACGAGCAGTACTTC.

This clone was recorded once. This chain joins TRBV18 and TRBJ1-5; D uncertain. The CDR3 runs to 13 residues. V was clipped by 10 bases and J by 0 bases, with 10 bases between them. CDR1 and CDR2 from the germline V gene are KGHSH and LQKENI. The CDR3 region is CATTPNSNQPQHF. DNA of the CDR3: TGTGCCACCACACCCAATAGCAATCAGCCCCAGCATTTT.

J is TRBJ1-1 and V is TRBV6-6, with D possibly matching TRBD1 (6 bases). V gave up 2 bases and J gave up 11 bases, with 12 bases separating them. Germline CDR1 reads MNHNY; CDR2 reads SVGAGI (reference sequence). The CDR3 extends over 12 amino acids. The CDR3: CASSYEGHTAFF. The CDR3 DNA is TGTGCCAGCAGTTACGAGGGACATACGGCTTTCTTT.

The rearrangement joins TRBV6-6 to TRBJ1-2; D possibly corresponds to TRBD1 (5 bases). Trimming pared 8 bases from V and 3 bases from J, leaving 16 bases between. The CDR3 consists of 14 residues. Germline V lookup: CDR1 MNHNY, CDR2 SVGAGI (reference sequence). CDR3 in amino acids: CASAGGGADYGYTF. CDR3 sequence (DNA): TGTGCCAGCGCCGGAGGAGGGGCGGACTATGGCTACACCTTC.

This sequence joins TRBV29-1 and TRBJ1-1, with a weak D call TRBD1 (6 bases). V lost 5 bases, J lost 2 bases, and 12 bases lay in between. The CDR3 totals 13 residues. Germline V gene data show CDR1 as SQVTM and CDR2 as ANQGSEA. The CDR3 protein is CSVPDRFNTEAFF. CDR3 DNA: TGCAGCGTTCCTGACAGGTTTAACACTGAAGCTTTCTTT.

This CDR3 reads CASSPRQGNSYEQYF. For the CDR3, the DNA is TGTGCCAGCTCACCGAGACAGGGAAACTCCTACGAGCAGTACTTC. The chain combines TRBV18 with TRBJ2-7, with 7 bases aligning to TRBD1. The CDR3 is 15 amino acids. V lost 3 bases, J lost 0 bases, and 5 bases stayed unmatched. Germline V gene lookup returns CDR1 KGHSH and CDR2 LQKENI.

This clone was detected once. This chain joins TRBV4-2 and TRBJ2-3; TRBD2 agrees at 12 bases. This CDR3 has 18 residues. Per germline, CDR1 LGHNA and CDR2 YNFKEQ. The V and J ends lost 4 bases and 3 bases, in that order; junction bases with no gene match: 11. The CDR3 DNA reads TGTGCCAGCAGCCTATGGGGACTAGCGGGCCCTGGGACAGATACGCAGTATTTT. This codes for CASSLWGLAGPGTDTQYF.

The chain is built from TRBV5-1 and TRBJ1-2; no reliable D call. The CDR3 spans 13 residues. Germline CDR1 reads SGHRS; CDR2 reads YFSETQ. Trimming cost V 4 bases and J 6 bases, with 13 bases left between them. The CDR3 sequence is CASSEHPRDGYTF. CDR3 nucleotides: TGCGCCAGCAGCGAACATCCGCGGGATGGCTACACCTTC.

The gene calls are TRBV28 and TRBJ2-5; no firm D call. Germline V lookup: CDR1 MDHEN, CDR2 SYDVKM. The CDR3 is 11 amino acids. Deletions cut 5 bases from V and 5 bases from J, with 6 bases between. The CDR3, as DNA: TGTGCCAGCAGTCGAAGGGAGACCCAGTACTTC. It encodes CASSRRETQYF.

The CDR3 sequence: CASSQGRGAENTIYF. The DNA of the CDR3 is TGTGCCAGCTCTCAAGGACGGGGCGCCGAAAACACCATATATTTT. The J gene is TRBJ1-3, the V gene TRBV18; D may be TRBD1 (5 bases). The CDR3 is 15 amino acids. Germline V gene sequence: CDR1 KGHSH, CDR2 LQKENI. V was trimmed by 6 bases and J by 6 bases, leaving 18 bases between them.

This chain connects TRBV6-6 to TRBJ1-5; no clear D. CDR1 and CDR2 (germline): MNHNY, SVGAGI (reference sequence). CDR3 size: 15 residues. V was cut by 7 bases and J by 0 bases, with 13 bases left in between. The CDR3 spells CASISDTYSNQPQHF. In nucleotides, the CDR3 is TGTGCCAGCATTTCTGACACTTATAGCAATCAGCCCCAGCATTTT.

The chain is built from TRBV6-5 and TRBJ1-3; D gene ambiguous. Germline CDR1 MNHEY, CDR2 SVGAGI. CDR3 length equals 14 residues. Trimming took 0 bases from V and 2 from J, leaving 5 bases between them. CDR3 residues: CASSYSRPGNTIYF. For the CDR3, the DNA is TGTGCCAGCAGTTACTCCAGACCTGGAAACACCATATATTTT.

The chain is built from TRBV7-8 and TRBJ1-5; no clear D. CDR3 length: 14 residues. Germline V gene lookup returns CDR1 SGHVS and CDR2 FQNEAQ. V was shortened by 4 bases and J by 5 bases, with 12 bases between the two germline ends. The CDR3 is CASSSRTLDQPQHF. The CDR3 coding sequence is TGTGCCAGCAGCTCCCGGACCCTGGATCAGCCCCAGCATTTT.

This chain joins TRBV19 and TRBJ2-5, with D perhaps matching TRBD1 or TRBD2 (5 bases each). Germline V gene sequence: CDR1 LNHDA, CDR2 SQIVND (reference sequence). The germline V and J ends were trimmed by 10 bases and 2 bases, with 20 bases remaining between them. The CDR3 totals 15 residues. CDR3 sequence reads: CATSNRGSRQETQYF. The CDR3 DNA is TGTGCCACCTCAAATCGGGGCTCGCGTCAAGAGACCCAGTACTTC. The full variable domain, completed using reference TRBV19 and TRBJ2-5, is DGGITQSPKYLFRKEGQNVTLSCEQNLNHDAMYWYRQDPGQGLRLIYYSQIVNDFQKGDIAEGYSVSREKKESFPLTVTSAQKNPTAFYLCATSNRGSRQETQYFGPGTRLLVL.

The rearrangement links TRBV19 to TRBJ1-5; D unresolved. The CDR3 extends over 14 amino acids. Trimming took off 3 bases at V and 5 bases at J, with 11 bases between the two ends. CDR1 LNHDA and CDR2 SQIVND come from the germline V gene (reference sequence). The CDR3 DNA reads TGTGCCAGTAGTATTGATTCAGGTTATCAGCCCCAGCATTTT. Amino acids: CASSIDSGYQPQHF.

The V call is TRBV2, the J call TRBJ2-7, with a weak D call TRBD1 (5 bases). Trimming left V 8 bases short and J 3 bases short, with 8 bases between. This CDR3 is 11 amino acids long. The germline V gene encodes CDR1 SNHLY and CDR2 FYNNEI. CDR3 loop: CASSGFYEQYF. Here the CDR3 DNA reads TGTGCCAGCTCAGGGTTCTACGAGCAGTACTTC.

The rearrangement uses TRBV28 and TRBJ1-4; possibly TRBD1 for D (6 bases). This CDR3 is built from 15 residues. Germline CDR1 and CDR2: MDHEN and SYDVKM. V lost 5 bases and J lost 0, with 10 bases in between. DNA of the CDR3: TGTGCCAGCAGTCCTAGGACAGCAACTAATGAAAAACTGTTTTTT. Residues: CASSPRTATNEKLFF.